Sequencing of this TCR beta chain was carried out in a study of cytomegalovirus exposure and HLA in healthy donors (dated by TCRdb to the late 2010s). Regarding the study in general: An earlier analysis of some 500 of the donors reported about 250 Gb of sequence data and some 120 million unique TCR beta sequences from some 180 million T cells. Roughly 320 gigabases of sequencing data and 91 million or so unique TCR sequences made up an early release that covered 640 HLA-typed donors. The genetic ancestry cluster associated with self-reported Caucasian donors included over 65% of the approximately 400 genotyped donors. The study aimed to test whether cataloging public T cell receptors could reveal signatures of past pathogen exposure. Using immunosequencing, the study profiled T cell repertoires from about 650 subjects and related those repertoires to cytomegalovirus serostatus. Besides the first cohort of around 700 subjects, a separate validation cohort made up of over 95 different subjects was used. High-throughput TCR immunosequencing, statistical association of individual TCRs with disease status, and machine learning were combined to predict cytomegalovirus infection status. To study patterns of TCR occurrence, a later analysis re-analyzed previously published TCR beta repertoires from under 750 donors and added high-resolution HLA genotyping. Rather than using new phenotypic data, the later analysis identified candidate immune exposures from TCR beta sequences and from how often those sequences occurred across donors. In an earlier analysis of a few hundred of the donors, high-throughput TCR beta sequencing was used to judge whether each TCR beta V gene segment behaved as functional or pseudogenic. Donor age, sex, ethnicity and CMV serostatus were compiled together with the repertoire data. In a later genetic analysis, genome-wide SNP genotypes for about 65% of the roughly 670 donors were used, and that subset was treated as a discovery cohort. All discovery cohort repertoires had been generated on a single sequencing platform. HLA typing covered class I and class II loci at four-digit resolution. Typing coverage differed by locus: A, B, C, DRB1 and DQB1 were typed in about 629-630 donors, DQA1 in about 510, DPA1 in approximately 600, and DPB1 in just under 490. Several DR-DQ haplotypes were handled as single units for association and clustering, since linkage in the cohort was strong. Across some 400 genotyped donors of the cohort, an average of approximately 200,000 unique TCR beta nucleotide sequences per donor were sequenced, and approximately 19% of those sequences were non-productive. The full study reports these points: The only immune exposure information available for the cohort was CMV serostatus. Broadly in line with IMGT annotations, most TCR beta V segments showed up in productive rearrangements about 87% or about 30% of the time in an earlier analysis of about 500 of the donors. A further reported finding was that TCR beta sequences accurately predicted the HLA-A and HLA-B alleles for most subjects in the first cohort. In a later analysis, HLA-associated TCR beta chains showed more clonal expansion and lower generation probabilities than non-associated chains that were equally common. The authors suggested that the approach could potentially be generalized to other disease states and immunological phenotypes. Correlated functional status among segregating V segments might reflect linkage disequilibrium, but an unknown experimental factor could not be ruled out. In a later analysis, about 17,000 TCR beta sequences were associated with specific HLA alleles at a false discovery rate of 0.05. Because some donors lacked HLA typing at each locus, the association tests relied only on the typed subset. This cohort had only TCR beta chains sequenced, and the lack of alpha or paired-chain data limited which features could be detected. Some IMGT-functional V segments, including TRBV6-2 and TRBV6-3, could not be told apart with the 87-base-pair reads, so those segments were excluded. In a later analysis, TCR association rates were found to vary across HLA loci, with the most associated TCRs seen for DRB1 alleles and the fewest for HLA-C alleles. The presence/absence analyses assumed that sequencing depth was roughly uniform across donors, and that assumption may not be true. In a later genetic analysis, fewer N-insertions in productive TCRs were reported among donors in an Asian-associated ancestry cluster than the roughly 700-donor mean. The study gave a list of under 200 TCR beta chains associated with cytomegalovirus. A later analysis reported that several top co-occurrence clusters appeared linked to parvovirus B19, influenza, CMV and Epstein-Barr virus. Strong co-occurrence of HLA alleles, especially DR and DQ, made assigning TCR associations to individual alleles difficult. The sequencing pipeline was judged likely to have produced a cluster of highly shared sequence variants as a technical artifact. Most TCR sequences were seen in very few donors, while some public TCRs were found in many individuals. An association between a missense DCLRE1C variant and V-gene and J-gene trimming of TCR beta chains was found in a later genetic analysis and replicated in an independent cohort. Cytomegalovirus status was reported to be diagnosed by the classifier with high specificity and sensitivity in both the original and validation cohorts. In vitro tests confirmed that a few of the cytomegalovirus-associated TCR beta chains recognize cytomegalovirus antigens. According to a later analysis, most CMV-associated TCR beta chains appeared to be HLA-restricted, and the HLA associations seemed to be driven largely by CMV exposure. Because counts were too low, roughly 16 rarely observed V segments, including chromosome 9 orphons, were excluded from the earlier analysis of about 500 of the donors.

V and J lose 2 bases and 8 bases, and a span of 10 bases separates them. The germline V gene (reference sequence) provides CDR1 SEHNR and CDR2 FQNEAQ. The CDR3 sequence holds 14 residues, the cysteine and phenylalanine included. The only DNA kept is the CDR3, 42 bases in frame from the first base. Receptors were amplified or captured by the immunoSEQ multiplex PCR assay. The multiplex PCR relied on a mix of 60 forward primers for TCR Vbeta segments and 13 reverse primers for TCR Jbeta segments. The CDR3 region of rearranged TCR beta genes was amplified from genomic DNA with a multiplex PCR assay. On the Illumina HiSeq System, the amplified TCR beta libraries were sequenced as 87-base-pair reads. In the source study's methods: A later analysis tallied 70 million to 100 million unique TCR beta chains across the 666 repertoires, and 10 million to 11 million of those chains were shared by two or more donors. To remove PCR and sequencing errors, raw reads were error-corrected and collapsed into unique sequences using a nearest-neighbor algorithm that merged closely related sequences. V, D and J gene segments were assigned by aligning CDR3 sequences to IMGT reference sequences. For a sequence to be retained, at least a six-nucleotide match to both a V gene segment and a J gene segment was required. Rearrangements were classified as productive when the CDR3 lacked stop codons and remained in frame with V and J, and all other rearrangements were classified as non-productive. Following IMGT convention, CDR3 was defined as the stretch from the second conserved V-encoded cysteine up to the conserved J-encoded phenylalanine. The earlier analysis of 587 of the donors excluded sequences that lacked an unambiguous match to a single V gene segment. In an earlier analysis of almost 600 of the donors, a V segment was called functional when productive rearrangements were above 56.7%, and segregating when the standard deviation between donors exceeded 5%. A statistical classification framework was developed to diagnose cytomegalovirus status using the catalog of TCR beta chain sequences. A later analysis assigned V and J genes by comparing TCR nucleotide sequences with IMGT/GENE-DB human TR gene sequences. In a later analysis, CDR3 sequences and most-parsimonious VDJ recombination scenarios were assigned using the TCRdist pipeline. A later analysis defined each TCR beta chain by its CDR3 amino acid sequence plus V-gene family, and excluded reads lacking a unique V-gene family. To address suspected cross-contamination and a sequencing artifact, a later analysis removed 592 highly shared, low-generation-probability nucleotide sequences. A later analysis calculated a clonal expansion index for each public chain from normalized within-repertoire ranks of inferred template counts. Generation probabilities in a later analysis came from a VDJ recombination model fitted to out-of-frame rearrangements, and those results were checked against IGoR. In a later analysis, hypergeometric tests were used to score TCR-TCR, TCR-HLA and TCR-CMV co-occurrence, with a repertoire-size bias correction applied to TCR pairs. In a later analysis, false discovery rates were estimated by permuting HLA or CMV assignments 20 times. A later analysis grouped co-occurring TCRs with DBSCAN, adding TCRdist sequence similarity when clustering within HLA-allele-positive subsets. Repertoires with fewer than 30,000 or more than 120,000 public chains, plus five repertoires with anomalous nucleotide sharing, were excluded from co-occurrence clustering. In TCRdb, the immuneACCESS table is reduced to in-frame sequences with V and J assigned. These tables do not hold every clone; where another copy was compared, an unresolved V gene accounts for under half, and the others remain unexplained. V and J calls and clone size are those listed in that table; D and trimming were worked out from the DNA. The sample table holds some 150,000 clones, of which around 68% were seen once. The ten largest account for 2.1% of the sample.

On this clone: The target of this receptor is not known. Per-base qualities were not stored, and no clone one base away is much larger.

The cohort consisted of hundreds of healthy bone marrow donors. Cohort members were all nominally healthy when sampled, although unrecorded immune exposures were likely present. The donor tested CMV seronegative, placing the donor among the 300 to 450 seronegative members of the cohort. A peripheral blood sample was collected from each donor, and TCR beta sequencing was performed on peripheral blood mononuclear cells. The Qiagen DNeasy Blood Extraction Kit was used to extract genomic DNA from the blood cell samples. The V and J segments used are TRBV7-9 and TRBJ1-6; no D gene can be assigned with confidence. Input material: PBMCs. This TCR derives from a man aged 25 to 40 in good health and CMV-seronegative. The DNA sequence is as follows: TGTGCCAGCAGCTTAACGGACTCACATTCACCCCTCCACTTT. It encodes CASSLTDSHSPLHF.